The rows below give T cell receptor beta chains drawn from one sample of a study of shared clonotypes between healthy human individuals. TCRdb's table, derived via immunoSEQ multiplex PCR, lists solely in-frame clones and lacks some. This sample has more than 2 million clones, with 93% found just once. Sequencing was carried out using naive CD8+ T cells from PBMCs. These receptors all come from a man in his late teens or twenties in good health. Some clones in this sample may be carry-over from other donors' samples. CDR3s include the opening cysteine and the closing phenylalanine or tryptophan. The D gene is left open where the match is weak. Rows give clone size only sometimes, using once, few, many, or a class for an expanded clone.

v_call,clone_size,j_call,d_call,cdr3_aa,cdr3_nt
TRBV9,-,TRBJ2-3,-,CASSVGTSRTDTQYF,TGTGCCAGCAGCGTGGGGACCTCAAGGACAGATACGCAGTATTTT
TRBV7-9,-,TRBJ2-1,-,CASSPDRRQFF,TGTGCCAGCAGCCCAGATCGGCGGCAGTTCTTC
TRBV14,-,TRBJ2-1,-,CASSSRLVRPNEQFF,TGTGCCAGCAGCTCCCGACTAGTAAGGCCCAATGAGCAGTTCTTC
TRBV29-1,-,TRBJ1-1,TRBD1,CSVGQGGTEAFF,TGCAGCGTGGGACAGGGAGGCACTGAAGCTTTCTTT
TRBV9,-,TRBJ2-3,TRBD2,CASSPPSGRGTDTQYF,TGTGCCAGCAGCCCTCCTAGCGGGAGGGGCACAGATACGCAGTATTTT
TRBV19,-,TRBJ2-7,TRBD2,CASTPGLAGDYEQYF,TGTGCCAGTACCCCGGGACTAGCGGGAGACTACGAGCAGTACTTC
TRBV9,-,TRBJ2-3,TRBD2,CASSVAKRTSGRTDTQYF,TGTGCCAGCAGCGTAGCTAAACGGACTAGCGGGCGCACAGATACGCAGTATTTT
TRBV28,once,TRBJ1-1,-,CASGKIKNEAFF,TGTGCCAGCGGGAAAATTAAAAATGAAGCTTTCTTT
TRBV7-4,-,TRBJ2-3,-,CASSLVGSTDTQYF,TGTGCCAGCAGCTTAGTGGGTAGCACAGATACGCAGTATTTT
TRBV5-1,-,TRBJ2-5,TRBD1,CASSGWRTGLETQYF,TGCGCCAGCAGCGGATGGCGGACAGGGTTAGAGACCCAGTACTTC
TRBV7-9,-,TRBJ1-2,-,CASSPPGPDYGYTF,TGTGCCAGCAGCCCCCCGGGACCGGACTATGGCTACACCTTC
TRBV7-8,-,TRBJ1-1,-,CASSLAEDPLPEAFF,TGTGCCAGCAGCTTAGCTGAAGATCCCTTGCCAGAAGCTTTCTTT
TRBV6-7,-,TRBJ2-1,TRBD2,CASSYWLAGHKYNEQFF,TGTGCCAGCAGCTACTGGCTAGCGGGCCATAAATACAATGAGCAGTTCTTC
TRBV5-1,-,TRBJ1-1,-,CASRDRSATEAFF,TGCGCCAGCAGAGACAGGTCGGCCACTGAAGCTTTCTTT
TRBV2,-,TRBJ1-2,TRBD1,CAKRGTGLMDYGYTF,TGTGCCAAGAGGGGGACAGGGCTAATGGACTATGGCTACACCTTC
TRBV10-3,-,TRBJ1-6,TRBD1,CAISDRDLSPLHF,TGTGCCATCAGCGACAGGGACCTCTCGCCCCTCCACTTT
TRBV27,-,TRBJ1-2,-,CASSSSGENYGYTF,TGTGCCAGCAGTTCTTCAGGGGAGAACTATGGCTACACCTTC
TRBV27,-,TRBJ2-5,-,CASSLFPGTQETQYF,TGTGCCAGCAGTTTATTTCCGGGGACCCAAGAGACCCAGTACTTC
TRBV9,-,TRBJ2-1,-,CASSVFGSGDEQFF,TGTGCCAGCAGCGTATTTGGGAGCGGCGATGAGCAGTTCTTC
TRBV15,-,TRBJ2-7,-,CATSRKPLGSYTYEQYF,TGTGCCACCAGCAGAAAACCCCTGGGATCATACACCTACGAGCAGTACTTC
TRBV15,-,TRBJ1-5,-,CATSRGPDNQPQHF,TGTGCCACCAGCAGGGGACCGGATAATCAGCCCCAGCATTTT
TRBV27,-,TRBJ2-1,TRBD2,CASSPSSGEIDNEQFF,TGTGCCAGCAGTCCGTCTAGCGGAGAGATAGACAATGAGCAGTTCTTC
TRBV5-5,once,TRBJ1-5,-,CASSLVPWEGNQPQHF,TGTGCCAGCAGCTTGGTTCCCTGGGAGGGCAATCAGCCCCAGCATTTT
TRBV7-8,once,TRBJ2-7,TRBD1,CASSLLGQGGYEQYF,TGTGCCAGCAGCTTACTCGGACAGGGAGGCTACGAGCAGTACTTC
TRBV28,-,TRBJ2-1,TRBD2,CASSQWGYSSGPTYNEQFF,TGTGCCAGCAGTCAATGGGGCTACTCTAGCGGCCCGACCTACAATGAGCAGTTCTTC
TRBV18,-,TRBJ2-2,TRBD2,CASSPPGVAGTVGELFF,TGTGCCAGCTCACCCCCGGGAGTAGCGGGAACGGTCGGGGAGCTGTTTTTT
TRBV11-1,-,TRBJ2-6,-,CASSSDSGVSSGANVLTF,TGTGCCAGCAGCTCGGATAGCGGCGTTTCCTCTGGGGCCAACGTCCTGACTTTC
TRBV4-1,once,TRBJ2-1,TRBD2,CASSHPATSGEQFF,TGCGCCAGCAGCCACCCCGCGACTAGCGGAGAGCAGTTCTTC
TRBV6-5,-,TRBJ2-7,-,CASSYSGSYEQYF,TGTGCCAGCAGTTACTCAGGTTCCTACGAGCAGTACTTC
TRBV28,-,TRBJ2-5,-,CASRGRGKETQYF,TGTGCCAGCAGGGGACGTGGGAAAGAGACCCAGTACTTC
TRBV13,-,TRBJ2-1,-,CASSFPPEGIGGEQFF,TGTGCCAGCAGCTTTCCGCCCGAGGGGATAGGCGGTGAGCAGTTCTTC
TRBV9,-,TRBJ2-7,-,CASSVGGSYEQYF,TGTGCCAGCAGCGTCGGAGGGTCCTACGAGCAGTACTTC
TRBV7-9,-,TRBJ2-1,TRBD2,CASSPPGLAYNEQFF,TGTGCCAGCAGCCCACCGGGACTAGCCTACAATGAGCAGTTCTTC
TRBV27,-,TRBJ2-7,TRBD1,CASSTRTGHYEQYF,TGTGCCAGCAGTACCCGGACAGGGCACTACGAGCAGTACTTC
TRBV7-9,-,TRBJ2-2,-,CASSLGEANTGELFF,TGTGCCAGCAGCTTAGGGGAAGCTAACACCGGGGAGCTGTTTTTT
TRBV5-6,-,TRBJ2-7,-,CASSFSNSYEQYF,TGTGCCAGCAGCTTCTCTAACTCCTACGAGCAGTACTTC
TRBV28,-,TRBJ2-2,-,CASSFWRTGELFF,TGTGCCAGCAGTTTTTGGAGGACCGGGGAGCTGTTTTTT
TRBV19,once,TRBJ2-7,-,CASKFAGSYEQYF,TGTGCCAGTAAGTTTGCAGGGAGCTACGAGCAGTACTTC
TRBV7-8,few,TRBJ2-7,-,CASSLAGVYEQYF,TGTGCCAGCAGCTTAGCTGGGGTCTACGAGCAGTACTTC
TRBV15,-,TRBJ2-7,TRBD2,CASKLSGTSDYEQYF,TGTGCCTCGAAACTTTCCGGGACTAGCGACTACGAGCAGTACTTC
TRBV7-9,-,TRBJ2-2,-,CASSLGANTGELFF,TGTGCCAGCAGCTTAGGGGCGAACACCGGGGAGCTGTTTTTT
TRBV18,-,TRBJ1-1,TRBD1,CASSPIRQGSFTEAFF,TGTGCCAGCTCACCTATAAGACAGGGGAGTTTCACTGAAGCTTTCTTT
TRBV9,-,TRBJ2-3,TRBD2,CASGGGSTDTQYF,TGTGCCAGCGGCGGGGGGAGCACAGATACGCAGTATTTT
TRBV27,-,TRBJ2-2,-,CASARAPNTGELFF,TGTGCCAGCGCTCGGGCTCCGAACACCGGGGAGCTGTTTTTT
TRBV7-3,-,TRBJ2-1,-,CASSPNPPYNEQFF,TGTGCCAGTAGCCCGAACCCCCCCTACAATGAGCAGTTCTTC
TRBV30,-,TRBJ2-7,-,CAWVAETSYEQYF,TGTGCCTGGGTAGCGGAGACCTCCTACGAGCAGTACTTC
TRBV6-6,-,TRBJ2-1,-,CASSLQGNEQFF,TGTGCCAGCAGTTTACAGGGTAATGAGCAGTTCTTC
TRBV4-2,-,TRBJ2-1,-,CASSTVADNEQFF,TGTGCCAGCAGCACCGTGGCAGACAATGAGCAGTTCTTC